The 20 T cell receptor beta chains below come from one sample, sequenced in a study of response to subunit inactivated influenza vaccine. TCRdb reprocessed the RT-PCR reads via MiXCR and lists one record per CDR3 protein. The sample holds fewer than 800,000 distinct CDR3 sequences, approximately 15% seen once. The sample consisted of PBMCs from blood, taken 11 to 12 days after vaccination. Receptors originate from a man aged 50 or older who received an inactivated influenza vaccine.

This clonotype was observed a handful of times. The chain is built from TRBV6-2 or TRBV6-3 and TRBJ2-7, with no clear D. The CDR3 sequence is 13 residues long. Germline assignment: CDR1 MNHEY and CDR2 SVGEGT. The V end lost 7 bases, the J end lost 2 bases, and 12 bases lay between the germline ends. The CDR3 coding sequence is TGTGCCAGCATGAAGTTTTCGGCCTACGAGCAGTACTTC. Translation: CASMKFSAYEQYF.

This clonotype showed up just a few times. This sequence joins TRBV5-1 and TRBJ2-3; weak D call: TRBD2 (5 bases). The CDR3 totals 14 residues. Germline CDR1 is SGHRS and CDR2 is YFSETQ. Trimming left V 7 bases short and J 3 bases short, with 15 bases between. In DNA form, the CDR3 reads TGCGCCAGCGGCACCGCCGGGGAGACAGATACGCAGTATTTT. Amino acids: CASGTAGETDTQYF.

The chain has TRBV2 and TRBJ1-2; 11 bases align to TRBD1. The trim removed 10 bases at V and 8 bases at J, leaving 9 bases unmatched. Germline CDR1 and CDR2: SNHLY and FYNNEI. The length of the CDR3 is 13 residues. CDR3: CAITGTGGRGYTF. CDR3 in DNA: TGTGCCATCACCGGGACAGGGGGTCGCGGCTACACCTTC. Complete variable domain (other parts from reference TRBV2 and TRBJ1-2): EPEVTQTPSHQVTQMGQEVILRCVPISNHLYFYWYRQILGQKVEFLVSFYNNEISEKSEIFDDQFSVERPDGSNFTLKIRSTKLEDSAMYFCAITGTGGRGYTFGSGTRLTVV.

This chain links TRBV5-1 with TRBJ2-7; 9 bases are shared with TRBD2. The germline V gene has CDR1 SGHRS and CDR2 YFSETQ. The CDR3 has 16 amino acids. Germline trimming cut 0 bases from V and 1 base from J; bases unmatched to any gene: 5. The CDR3 coding sequence is TGCGCCAGCAGCTTGGTCGCTAGCGGGATGTCCTACGAGCAGTACTTC. Protein: CASSLVASGMSYEQYF. The whole variable domain, remainder taken from reference TRBV5-1 and TRBJ2-7, is KAGVTQTPRYLIKTRGQQVTLSCSPISGHRSVSWYQQTPGQGLQFLFEYFSETQRNKGNFPGRFSGRQFSNSRSEMNVSTLELGDSALYLCASSLVASGMSYEQYFGPGTRLTVT.

V is TRBV20-1 and J is TRBJ2-3; possibly TRBD1 or TRBD2 for D (6 bases each). The germline V gene has CDR1 DFQATT and CDR2 SNEGSKA (reference sequence). This CDR3 is 16 amino acids long. V was cut by 0 bases and J by 2 bases, with 15 bases left in between. The CDR3 region has the DNA TGCAGTGCTAGAGATCATCGGGGGCGAATCACAGATACGCAGTATTTT. It is translated as CSARDHRGRITDTQYF.

The V call is TRBV29-1, the J call TRBJ1-5; TRBD1 might be the D (5 bases). Germline CDR1 SQVTM, CDR2 ANQGSEA. V was trimmed by 7 bases and J by 4 bases, leaving 14 bases between them. The CDR3 is 13 amino acids. CDR3 in amino acids: CSASQGVNQPQHF. CDR3 coding DNA: TGCAGCGCCAGCCAGGGAGTTAATCAGCCCCAGCATTTT.

This clonotype was counted at least ten times. The DNA for the CDR3 is TGTGCCATCAGGGGGGACAGGCGGACCTACGAGCAGTACTTC. Amino acids: CAIRGDRRTYEQYF. This chain uses TRBV10-3 with TRBJ2-7, with 8 positions matching TRBD1. J gave up 2 bases and V 6 bases, and 6 bases lay outside the gene matches. The CDR3 loop spans 14 amino acids. Germline V gene sequence: CDR1 ENHRY, CDR2 SYGVKD.

The chain combines TRBV6-1 with TRBJ2-7; 7 bases match TRBD1. Germline V gene sequence: CDR1 MNHNS, CDR2 SASEGT. V was clipped by 6 bases and J by 0 bases; unmatched bases: 8. The CDR3 runs to 15 residues. This CDR3 reads CASSPRQGSSYEQYF. Here the CDR3 DNA reads TGTGCCAGCAGCCCGAGACAGGGTTCCTCCTACGAGCAGTACTTC.

This chain links TRBV12-3 or TRBV12-4 with TRBJ1-6, with D hard to call. Trimming removed 8 bases at V and 10 bases at J, with 15 bases between. The CDR3 loop spans 13 amino acids. The CDR3 DNA reads as TGTGCCAGCTCCTGGACTCACAACTCACCCCTCCACTTT. This codes for CASSWTHNSPLHF.

The J gene is TRBJ2-1, the V gene TRBV3-1; 7 positions match TRBD2. The length of the CDR3 is 15 residues. CDR1 is LGHDT and CDR2 is YNNKEL in the germline V gene (reference sequence). V shed 11 bases, J shed 8 bases, and the junction held 18 bases outside the gene matches. The CDR3, as DNA: TGTGCCTGCTGCCAACCAGGACTAGGGTTGGATGAGCAGTTCTTC. Residues: CACCQPGLGLDEQFF.

At least ten counts were recorded for this clonotype. The chain links TRBV18 to TRBJ2-5; D is unresolved. The CDR3 covers 13 residues. The V and J ends lost 2 bases and 4 bases respectively, with 8 bases between them. CDR1 is KGHSH and CDR2 is LQKENI in the germline V gene. The CDR3: CASSPNQAETQYF. Here the CDR3 DNA reads TGTGCCAGCTCACCAAACCAGGCAGAGACCCAGTACTTC.

The chain uses TRBV6-1 and TRBJ1-2; 7 nucleotides match TRBD1. There are 10 residues in the CDR3. The junction had 11 bases not matched to a gene; V was cut back by 11 bases and J by 14 bases. In germline, CDR1 is MNHNS, CDR2 SASEGT. Written as DNA, the CDR3 is TGTGCCGACACAGGCCTGGACAGGACCTTC. Its protein product is CADTGLDRTF.

V is TRBV12-3 or TRBV12-4 and J is TRBJ2-7; TRBD2 aligns across 10 bases. J lost 2 bases, V lost 0 bases, and 7 bases had no gene match. This CDR3 comprises 17 residues. CDR3 amino acids: CASSLAGVAGGTYEQYF. CDR3 DNA sequence: TGTGCCAGCAGTTTAGCGGGGGTAGCGGGGGGAACCTACGAGCAGTACTTC.

The chain combines TRBV27 with TRBJ2-1; no clear D. The CDR3 consists of 13 residues. CDR1 MNHEY and CDR2 SMNVEV come from the germline V gene (reference sequence). Trimming pared 5 bases from V and 9 bases from J, leaving 14 bases between. The CDR3 sequence: CASSILQRSEQFF. CDR3 coding DNA: TGTGCCAGCAGTATACTACAGAGGAGTGAGCAGTTCTTC.

This clonotype was counted between two and nine times. The V and J genes are TRBV29-1 and TRBJ2-6; no reliable D call. Trimming cost V 5 bases and J 0 bases, with 2 bases left between them. The CDR3 consists of 12 residues. In germline, CDR1 is SQVTM, CDR2 ANQGSEA. The CDR3 DNA reads TGCAGCGTTAGCTCTGGGGCCAACGTCCTGACTTTC. Amino acid sequence: CSVSSGANVLTF.

The sample holds many counts of this clonotype. The chain's CDR3 is CASSWGRSYEQYF. In nucleotides, the CDR3 is TGTGCCAGCAGTTGGGGCCGATCCTACGAGCAGTACTTC. This chain links TRBV12-3 or TRBV12-4 with TRBJ2-7; a weak D match, TRBD1 (5 bases). The CDR3 extends over 13 amino acids. Trimming pared 4 bases from V and 1 base from J, leaving 8 bases between.

The V call is TRBV5-1, the J call TRBJ1-2, with no clear D. The CDR3 spans 14 residues. V lost 0 bases, J lost 4 bases, and 10 bases lay in between. In germline, CDR1 is SGHRS, CDR2 YFSETQ. The CDR3 DNA sequence: TGCGCCAGCAGCTTGGAGGCGCTTGCCTATGGCTACACCTTC. Encoded protein: CASSLEALAYGYTF. Complete variable domain (other parts from reference TRBV5-1 and TRBJ1-2): KAGVTQTPRYLIKTRGQQVTLSCSPISGHRSVSWYQQTPGQGLQFLFEYFSETQRNKGNFPGRFSGRQFSNSRSEMNVSTLELGDSALYLCASSLEALAYGYTFGSGTRLTVV.

This clonotype was observed many times. The chain carries TRBV12-3 or TRBV12-4 and TRBJ2-7; D call uncertain. The CDR3 is 11 amino acids. Trimming stripped 4 bases from V and 6 bases from J, with 7 bases between. The CDR3 DNA is TGTGCCAGCAGTTCCCTGGGCGAGCAGTACTTC. Translated: CASSSLGEQYF.

There are a few counts of this clonotype. The gene calls are TRBV29-1 and TRBJ1-2; possible D gene TRBD1, 6 bases. CDR1 is SQVTM, CDR2 ANQGSEA, per germline. The CDR3 contains 13 residues. V shed 4 bases and J shed 4 bases, with 13 bases lying between them. In DNA, the CDR3 is TGCAGCGTTGGGGAGGGGGGGATCTATGGCTACACCTTC. Translated: CSVGEGGIYGYTF. Full variable domain (remainder filled in from reference TRBV29-1 and TRBJ1-2): SAVISQKPSRDICQRGTSLTIQCQVDSQVTMMFWYRQQPGQSLTLIATANQGSEATYESGFVIDKFPISRPNLTFSTLTVSNMSPEDSSIYLCSVGEGGIYGYTFGSGTRLTVV.

This clonotype was detected only a few times. The rearrangement uses TRBV5-1 and TRBJ2-1, with D unresolved. The V end lost 3 bases, the J end lost 5 bases, and 24 bases lay between the germline ends. The CDR3 spans 18 residues. CDR1 and CDR2 (germline): SGHRS, YFSETQ. The CDR3 nucleotides are TGCGCCAGCAGCTCGAACCCTCTAAGCCCTCTCGGCAACAATGAGCAGTTCTTC. This encodes CASSSNPLSPLGNNEQFF.